Included here is one T cell receptor (beta chain) sequence, with context. Its antigen is still unknown. The sample belongs to a study of cytomegalovirus exposure and HLA in healthy donors. General study findings and limits: TCR sequences were mostly rare, though some public TCRs occurred in many donors. More than 150 TCR beta chains were listed as cytomegalovirus-associated.

There are 15 residues in the CDR3. The germline V gene has CDR1 MNHEY and CDR2 SVGAGI. Trimming cost V 6 bases and J 2 bases; bases outside gene matches: 7. Libraries were prepared by immunoSEQ multiplex PCR; TCRdb keeps only in-frame clonotypes and omits some of them. Here the sample spans 200,000 or so clones, approximately 80% being singletons. The receptor's source is a woman in her thirties in good health and CMV-seropositive. Material: PBMCs. The chain carries TRBV6-5 and TRBJ2-5; TRBD2 matches at 9 bases. Here the CDR3 reads CASRGGTSWQETQYF. The CDR3 DNA follows: TGTGCCAGCAGGGGCGGGACTAGCTGGCAAGAGACCCAGTACTTC.